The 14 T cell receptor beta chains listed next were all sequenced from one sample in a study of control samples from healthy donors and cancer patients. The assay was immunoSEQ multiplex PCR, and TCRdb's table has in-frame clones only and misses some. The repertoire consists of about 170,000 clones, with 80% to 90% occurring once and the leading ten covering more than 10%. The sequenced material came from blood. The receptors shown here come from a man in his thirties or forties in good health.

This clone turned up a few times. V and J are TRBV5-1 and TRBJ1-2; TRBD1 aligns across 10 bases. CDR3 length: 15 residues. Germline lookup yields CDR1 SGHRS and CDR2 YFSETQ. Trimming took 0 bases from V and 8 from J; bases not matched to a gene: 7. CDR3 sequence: CASSLAGQGYGGYTF. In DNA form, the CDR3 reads TGCGCCAGCAGCTTGGCGGGACAGGGGTATGGGGGCTACACCTTC.

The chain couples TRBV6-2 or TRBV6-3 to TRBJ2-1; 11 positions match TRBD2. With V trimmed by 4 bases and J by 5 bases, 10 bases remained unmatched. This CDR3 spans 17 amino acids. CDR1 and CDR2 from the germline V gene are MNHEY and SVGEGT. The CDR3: CASSSWLAGGVHNEQFF. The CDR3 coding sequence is TGTGCCAGCAGTTCCTGGCTAGCGGGGGGCGTCCACAATGAGCAGTTCTTC.

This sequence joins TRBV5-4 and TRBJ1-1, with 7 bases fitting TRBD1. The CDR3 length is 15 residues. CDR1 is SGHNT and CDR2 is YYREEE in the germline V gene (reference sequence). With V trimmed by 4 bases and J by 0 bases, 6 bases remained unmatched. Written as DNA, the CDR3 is TGTGCCAGCAGCCCCCGACAGGGTTTGAACACTGAAGCTTTCTTT. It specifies CASSPRQGLNTEAFF.

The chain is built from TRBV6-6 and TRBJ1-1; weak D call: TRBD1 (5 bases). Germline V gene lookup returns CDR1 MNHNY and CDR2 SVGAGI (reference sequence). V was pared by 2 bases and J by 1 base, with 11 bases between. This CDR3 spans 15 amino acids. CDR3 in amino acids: CASSYPGRGNTEAFF. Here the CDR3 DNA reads TGTGCCAGCAGTTACCCGGGGAGGGGGAACACTGAAGCTTTCTTT.

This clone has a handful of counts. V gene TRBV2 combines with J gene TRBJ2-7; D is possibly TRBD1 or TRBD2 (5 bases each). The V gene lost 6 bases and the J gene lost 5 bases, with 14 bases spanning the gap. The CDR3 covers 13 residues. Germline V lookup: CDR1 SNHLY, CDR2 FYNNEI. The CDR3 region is CASRGLRENEQYF. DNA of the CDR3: TGTGCCAGCAGAGGCCTCAGGGAGAACGAGCAGTACTTC.

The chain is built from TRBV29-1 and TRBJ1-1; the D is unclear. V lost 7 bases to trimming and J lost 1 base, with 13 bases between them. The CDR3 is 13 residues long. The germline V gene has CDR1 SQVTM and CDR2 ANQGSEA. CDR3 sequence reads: CSAARGRNTEAFF. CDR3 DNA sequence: TGCAGCGCCGCCCGAGGACGGAACACTGAAGCTTTCTTT. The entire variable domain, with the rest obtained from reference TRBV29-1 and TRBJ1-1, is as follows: SAVISQKPSRDICQRGTSLTIQCQVDSQVTMMFWYRQQPGQSLTLIATANQGSEATYESGFVIDKFPISRPNLTFSTLTVSNMSPEDSSIYLCSAARGRNTEAFFGQGTRLTVV.

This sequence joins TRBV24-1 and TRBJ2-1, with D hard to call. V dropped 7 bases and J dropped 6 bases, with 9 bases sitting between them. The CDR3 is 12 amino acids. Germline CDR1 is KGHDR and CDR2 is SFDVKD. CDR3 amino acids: CATSSDFNEQFF. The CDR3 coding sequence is TGTGCCACCAGCTCGGATTTCAATGAGCAGTTCTTC.

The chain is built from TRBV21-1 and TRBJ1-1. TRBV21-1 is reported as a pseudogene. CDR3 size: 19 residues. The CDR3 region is CASINPVPGAAEARTEAFF. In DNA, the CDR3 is TGTGCCAGCATCAACCCAGTTCCCGGGGCTGCCGAGGCGAGAACTGAAGCTTTCTTT.

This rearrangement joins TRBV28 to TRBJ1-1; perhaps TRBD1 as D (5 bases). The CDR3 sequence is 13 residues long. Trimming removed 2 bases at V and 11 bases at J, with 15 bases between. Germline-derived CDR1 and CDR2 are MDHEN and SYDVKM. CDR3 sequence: CASSLKDLTGAFF. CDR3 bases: TGTGCCAGCAGTTTAAAAGACCTAACAGGTGCTTTCTTT.

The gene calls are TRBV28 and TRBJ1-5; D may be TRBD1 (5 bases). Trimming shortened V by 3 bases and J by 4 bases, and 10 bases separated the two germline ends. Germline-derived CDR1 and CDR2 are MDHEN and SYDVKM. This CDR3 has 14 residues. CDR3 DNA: TGTGCCAGCAGTTTCGGGGCCTGGAATCAGCCCCAGCATTTT. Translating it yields CASSFGAWNQPQHF.

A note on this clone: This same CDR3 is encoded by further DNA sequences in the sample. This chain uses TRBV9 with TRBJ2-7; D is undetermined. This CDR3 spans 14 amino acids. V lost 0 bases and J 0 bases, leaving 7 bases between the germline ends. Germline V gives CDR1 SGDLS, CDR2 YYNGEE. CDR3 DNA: TGTGCCAGCAGCGTAGTTGATAGCTCCTACGAGCAGTACTTC. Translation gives CASSVVDSSYEQYF. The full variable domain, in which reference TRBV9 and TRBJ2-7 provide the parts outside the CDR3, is DSGVTQTPKHLITATGQRVTLRCSPRSGDLSVYWYQQSLDQGLQFLIQYYNGEERAKGNILERFSAQQFPDLHSELNLSSLELGDSALYFCASSVVDSSYEQYFGPGTRLTVT.

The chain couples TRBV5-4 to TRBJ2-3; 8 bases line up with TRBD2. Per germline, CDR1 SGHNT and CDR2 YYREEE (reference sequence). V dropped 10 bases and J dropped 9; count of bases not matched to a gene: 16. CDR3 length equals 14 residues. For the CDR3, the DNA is TGTGCCGCAGGGCGGGAGGCCTCGGATAGGACGCAGTATTTT. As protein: CAAGREASDRTQYF.

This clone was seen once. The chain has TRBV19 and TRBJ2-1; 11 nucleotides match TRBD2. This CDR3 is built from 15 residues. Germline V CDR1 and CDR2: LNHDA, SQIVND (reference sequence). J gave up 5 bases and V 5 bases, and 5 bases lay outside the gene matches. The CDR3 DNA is TGTGCCAGTAGTCCCGGGACTAGCGGAGACAATGAGCAGTTCTTC. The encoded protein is CASSPGTSGDNEQFF.

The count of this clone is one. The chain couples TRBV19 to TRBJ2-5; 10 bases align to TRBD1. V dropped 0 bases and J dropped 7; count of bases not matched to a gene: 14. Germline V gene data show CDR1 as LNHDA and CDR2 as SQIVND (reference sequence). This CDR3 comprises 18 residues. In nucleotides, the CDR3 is TGTGCCAGTAGTATAGATACCCTCGGACAGGGGGGTAAGAGGACCCAGTACTTC. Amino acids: CASSIDTLGQGGKRTQYF.